Below are 3 T cell receptor beta chains sequenced from a single sample in a study of blood T cell repertoires in COVID-19 (dated by TCRdb to about 2020). Receptors were amplified or captured by the immunoSEQ multiplex PCR assay. The source is immuneACCESS, and TCRdb retained only in-frame sequences with V and J called. Part of the clones is not carried over; for the studies checked, unresolved V genes explain less than half of this, and the remainder is unexplained. This sample is represented by 91,000 or so clones; just over 90% of them were singletons. The ten largest clones capture 3% to 4.5% of the sample. Sequencing input: peripheral blood. All receptors come from a woman aged 45-59 years in a cohort sampled during active COVID-19.

This chain uses TRBV5-1 with TRBJ2-3, with D tentatively TRBD2 (6 bases). V was clipped by 3 bases and J by 8 bases, with 16 bases between them. The CDR3 is 14 amino acids. Germline assignment: CDR1 SGHRS and CDR2 YFSETQ. The CDR3 sequence is CASSSPSGVGTQYF. In DNA, the CDR3 is TGCGCCAGCAGCTCCCCCTCGGGGGTCGGTACGCAGTATTTT.

The chain links TRBV6-5 to TRBJ2-7; D is unresolved. The CDR3 length is 11 residues. The V end was cut by 1 base, the J end by 4 bases, with 2 bases between. CDR1 is MNHEY and CDR2 is SVGAGI in the germline V gene. CDR3 loop: CASSYLYEQYF. The CDR3 DNA follows: TGTGCCAGCAGTTACTTATACGAGCAGTACTTC.

The genes are TRBV7-3 and TRBJ1-2; tentatively, D is TRBD1 (6 bases). V shed 1 base and J shed 4 bases, with 13 bases lying between them. CDR3 length: 15 amino acids. Germline V gives CDR1 SGHTA, CDR2 FQGTGA. CDR3 protein: CASSLMGGGSYGYTF. The CDR3 bases are TGTGCCAGCAGCTTAATGGGTGGGGGCAGCTATGGCTACACCTTC.